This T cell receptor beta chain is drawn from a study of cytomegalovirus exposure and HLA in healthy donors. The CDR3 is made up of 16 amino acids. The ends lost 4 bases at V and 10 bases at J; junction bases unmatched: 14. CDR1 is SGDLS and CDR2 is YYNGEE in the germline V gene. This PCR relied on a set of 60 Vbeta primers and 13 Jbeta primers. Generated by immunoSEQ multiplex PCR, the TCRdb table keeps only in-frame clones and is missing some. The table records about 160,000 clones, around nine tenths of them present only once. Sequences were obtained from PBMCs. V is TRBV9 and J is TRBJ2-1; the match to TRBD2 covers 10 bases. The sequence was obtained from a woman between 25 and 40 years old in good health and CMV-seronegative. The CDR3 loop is CASSLLQLAGEKEQFF. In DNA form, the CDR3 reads TGTGCCAGCAGCCTCCTTCAGCTAGCGGGAGAAAAAGAGCAGTTCTTC.